These T cell receptor beta chains were read from a single sample in a study of vaccination effects on CD4 cells after COVID-19. The antigens of these receptors remain unknown. Profiling relied on immunoSEQ multiplex PCR, and the TCRdb table lists in-frame clones only, not all of them. The sample yields fewer than 55,000 clones, just over 70% seen once. This specimen consisted of CD4+ T cells from PBMCs cultured without peptide, obtained after COVID-19 vaccination. The source of these receptors is a human donor who received a COVID-19 vaccine. Both conserved end residues are part of each CDR3. Each record gives: J gene, clone size, V gene, D gene, CDR3 DNA, CDR3 protein. The D gene is left open where the match is weak. The listing skips clone size in some rows; elsewhere it reads once, few, many or a size class.

TRBJ1-2 | once | TRBV5-5 | TRBD1 | TGTGCCAGCAGCCCGAGACAGGGTGACTATGGCTACACCTTC | CASSPRQGDYGYTF
TRBJ2-6 | NA | TRBV4-1 | NA | TGCGCCAGCAGCCAGCCTCTTGAAGACTGGGACTCTGGGGCCAACGTCCTGACTTTC | CASSQPLEDWDSGANVLTF
TRBJ1-1 | NA | TRBV7-9 | NA | TGTGCCAGCAGCTTTGCGGGAGTCGAAGCTTTCTTT | CASSFAGVEAFF
TRBJ1-4 | NA | TRBV7-9 | NA | TGTGCCAGCAGCTTAGACCTCCAGGGGGAAAAACTGTTTTTT | CASSLDLQGEKLFF
TRBJ2-2 | NA | TRBV6-2/TRBV6-3 | TRBD2 | TGTGCCAGCAACCCGACTAGCGGGGGGCGGACCGGGGAGCTGTTTTTT | CASNPTSGGRTGELFF
TRBJ1-2 | NA | TRBV27 | TRBD1 | TGTGCCAGCAGTTTTGGGGGCAGGGGGGCCCCTTGGGGTGGCTACACCTTC | CASSFGGRGAPWGGYTF
TRBJ2-5 | NA | TRBV30 | NA | TGTGCCTGGAGTGTACGAATTCGAGAGACCCAGTACTTC | CAWSVRIRETQYF
TRBJ2-7 | NA | TRBV2 | NA | TGTGCCAGCAGTCTGGACAGTGCCTACGAGCAGTACTTC | CASSLDSAYEQYF
TRBJ2-1 | once | TRBV7-9 | NA | TGTGCCAGCAGCCTAAGGGTTGTCGGGGGACGCGACGATGAGCAGTTCTTC | CASSLRVVGGRDDEQFF
TRBJ2-2 | NA | TRBV19 | NA | TGTGCCACTTTCCGGGACACGCGCACCGGGGAGCTGTTTTTT | CATFRDTRTGELFF
TRBJ1-2 | NA | TRBV2 | NA | TGTGCCAGCAGTGCCCGTCAGGGGAACTATGGCTACACCTTC | CASSARQGNYGYTF
TRBJ2-5 | NA | TRBV2 | NA | TGTGCCAGCAGTGAACGCTGGGAGACCCAGTACTTC | CASSERWETQYF
TRBJ1-1 | once | TRBV21-1 | NA | TGTGCCAGCAGCACTTTCTTTAGCAGGGGTAACACTGAAGCTTTCTTT | CASSTFFSRGNTEAFF
TRBJ2-7 | NA | TRBV6-5 | NA | TGTGCCAGCAGGTCAGGGGGAGGCTACGAGCAGTACTTC | CASRSGGGYEQYF
TRBJ2-2 | NA | TRBV5-4 | NA | TGTGCCAGCAGCCCGCCGGGAGACAACACCGGGGAGCTGTTTTTT | CASSPPGDNTGELFF
TRBJ1-1 | NA | TRBV19 | NA | TGTGCCAGTAGTATGCGGGGCTGGTCCACTGAAGCTTTCTTT | CASSMRGWSTEAFF
TRBJ2-2 | NA | TRBV27 | TRBD2 | TGTGCCAGCAGTTCGGGACTAGCGGGAGTTTCAGGGGAGCTGTTTTTT | CASSSGLAGVSGELFF